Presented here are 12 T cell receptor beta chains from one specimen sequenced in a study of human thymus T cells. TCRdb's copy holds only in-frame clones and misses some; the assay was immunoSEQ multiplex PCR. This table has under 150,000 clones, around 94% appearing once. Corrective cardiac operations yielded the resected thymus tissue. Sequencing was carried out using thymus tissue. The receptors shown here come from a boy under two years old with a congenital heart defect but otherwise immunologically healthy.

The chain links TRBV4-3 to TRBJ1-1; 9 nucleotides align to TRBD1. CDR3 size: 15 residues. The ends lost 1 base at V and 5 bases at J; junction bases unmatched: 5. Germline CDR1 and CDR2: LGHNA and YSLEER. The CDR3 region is CASSQAGTGQTEAFF. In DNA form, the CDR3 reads TGCGCCAGCAGCCAAGCCGGGACAGGGCAAACTGAAGCTTTCTTT.

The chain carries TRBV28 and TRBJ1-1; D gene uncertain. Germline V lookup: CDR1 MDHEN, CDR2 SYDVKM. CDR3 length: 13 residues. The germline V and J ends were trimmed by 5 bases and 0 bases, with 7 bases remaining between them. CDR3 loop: CASSGVLNTEAFF. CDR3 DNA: TGTGCCAGCAGTGGGGTCTTGAACACTGAAGCTTTCTTT.

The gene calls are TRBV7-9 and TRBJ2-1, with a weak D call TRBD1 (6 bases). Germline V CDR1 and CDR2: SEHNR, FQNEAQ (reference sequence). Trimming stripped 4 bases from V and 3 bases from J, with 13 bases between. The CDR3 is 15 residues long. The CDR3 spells CASSSPGTHYNEQFF. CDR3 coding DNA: TGTGCCAGCAGCTCCCCCGGGACACACTACAATGAGCAGTTCTTC.

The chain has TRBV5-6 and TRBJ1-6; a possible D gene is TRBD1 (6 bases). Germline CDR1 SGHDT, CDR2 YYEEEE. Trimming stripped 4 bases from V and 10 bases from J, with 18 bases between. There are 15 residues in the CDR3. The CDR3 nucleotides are TGTGCCAGCAGCGGGGCCGGGGGCCCCGGGTCACCCCTCCACTTT. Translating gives CASSGAGGPGSPLHF.

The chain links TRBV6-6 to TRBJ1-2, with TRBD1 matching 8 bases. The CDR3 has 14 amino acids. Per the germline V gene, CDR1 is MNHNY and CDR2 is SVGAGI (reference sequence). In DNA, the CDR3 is TGTGCGGGGACAGGCCCAGGTCCTAACTATGGCTACACCTTC. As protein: CAGTGPGPNYGYTF.

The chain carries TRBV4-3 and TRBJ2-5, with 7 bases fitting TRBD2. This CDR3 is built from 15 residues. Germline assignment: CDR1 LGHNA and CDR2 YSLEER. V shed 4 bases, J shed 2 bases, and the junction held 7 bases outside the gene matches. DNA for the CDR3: TGCGCCAGCAGCCCCCGGAGACTAGCTCAAGAGACCCAGTACTTC. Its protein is CASSPRRLAQETQYF.

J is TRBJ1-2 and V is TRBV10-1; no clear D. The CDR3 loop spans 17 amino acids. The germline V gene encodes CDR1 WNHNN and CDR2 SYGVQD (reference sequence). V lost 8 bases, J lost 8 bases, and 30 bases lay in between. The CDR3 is CASVEDYPGRSSGGYTF. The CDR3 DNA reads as TGCGCCAGCGTAGAAGACTACCCAGGACGGTCTTCGGGGGGCTACACCTTC.

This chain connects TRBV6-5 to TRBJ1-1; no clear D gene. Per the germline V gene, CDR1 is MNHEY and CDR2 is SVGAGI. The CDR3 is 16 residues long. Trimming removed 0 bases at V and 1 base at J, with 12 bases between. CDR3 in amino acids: CASSYSIPPRNTEAFF. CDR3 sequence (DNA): TGTGCCAGCAGTTACTCGATTCCTCCCCGGAACACTGAAGCTTTCTTT.

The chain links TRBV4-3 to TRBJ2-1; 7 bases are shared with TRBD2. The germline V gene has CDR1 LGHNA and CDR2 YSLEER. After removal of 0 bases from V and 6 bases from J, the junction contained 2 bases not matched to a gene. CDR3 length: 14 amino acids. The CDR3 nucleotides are TGCGCCAGCAGCCAAGACGGGACTACCAATGAGCAGTTCTTC. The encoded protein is CASSQDGTTNEQFF.

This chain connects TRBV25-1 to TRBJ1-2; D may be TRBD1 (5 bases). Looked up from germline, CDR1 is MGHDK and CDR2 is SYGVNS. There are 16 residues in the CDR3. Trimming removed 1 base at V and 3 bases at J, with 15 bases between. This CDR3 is CASSESRSGQDYGYTF. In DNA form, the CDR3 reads TGTGCCAGCAGTGAATCCCGCTCAGGGCAGGACTATGGCTACACCTTC.

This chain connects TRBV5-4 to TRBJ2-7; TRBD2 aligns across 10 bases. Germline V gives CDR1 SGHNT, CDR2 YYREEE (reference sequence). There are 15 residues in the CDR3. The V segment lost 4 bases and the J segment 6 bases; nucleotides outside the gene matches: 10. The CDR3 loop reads CASSVNLAGAGEQYF. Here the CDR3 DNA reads TGTGCCAGCAGCGTAAATCTAGCGGGGGCGGGCGAGCAGTACTTC.

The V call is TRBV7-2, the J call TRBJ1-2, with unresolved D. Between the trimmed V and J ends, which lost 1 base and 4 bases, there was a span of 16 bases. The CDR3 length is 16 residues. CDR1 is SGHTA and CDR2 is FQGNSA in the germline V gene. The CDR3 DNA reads TGTGCCAGCAGCTTAGAGAAGTGGTGGCAGATCTATGGCTACACCTTC. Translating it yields CASSLEKWWQIYGYTF. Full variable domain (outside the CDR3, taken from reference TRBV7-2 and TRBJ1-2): GAGVSQSPSNKVTEKGKDVELRCDPISGHTALYWYRQSLGQGLEFLIYFQGNSAPDKSGLPSDRFSAERTGGSVSTLTIQRTQQEDSAVYLCASSLEKWWQIYGYTFGSGTRLTVV.